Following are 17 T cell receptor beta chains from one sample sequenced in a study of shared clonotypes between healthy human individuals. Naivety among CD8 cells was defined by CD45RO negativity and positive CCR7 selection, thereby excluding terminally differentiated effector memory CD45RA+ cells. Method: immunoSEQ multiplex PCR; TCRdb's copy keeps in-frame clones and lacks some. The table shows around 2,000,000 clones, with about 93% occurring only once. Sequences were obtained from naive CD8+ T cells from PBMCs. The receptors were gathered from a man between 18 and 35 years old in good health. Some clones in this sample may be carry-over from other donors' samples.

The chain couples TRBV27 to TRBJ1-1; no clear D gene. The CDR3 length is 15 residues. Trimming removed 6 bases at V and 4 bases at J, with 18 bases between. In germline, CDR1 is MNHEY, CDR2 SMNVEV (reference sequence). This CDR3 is CASSSQNGLGTEAFF. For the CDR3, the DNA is TGTGCCAGCAGCTCTCAAAATGGACTGGGCACTGAAGCTTTCTTT.

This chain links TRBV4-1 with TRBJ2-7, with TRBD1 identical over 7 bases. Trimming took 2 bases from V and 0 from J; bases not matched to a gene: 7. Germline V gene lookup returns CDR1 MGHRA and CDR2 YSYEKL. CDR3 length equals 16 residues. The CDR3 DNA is TGCGCCAGCAGCCAACCCGGGACAGCAATCTCCTACGAGCAGTACTTC. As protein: CASSQPGTAISYEQYF.

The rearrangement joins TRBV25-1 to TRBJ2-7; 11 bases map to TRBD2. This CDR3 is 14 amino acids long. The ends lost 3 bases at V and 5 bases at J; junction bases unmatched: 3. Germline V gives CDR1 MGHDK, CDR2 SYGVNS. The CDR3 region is CASSDSLAGDEQYF. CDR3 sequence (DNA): TGTGCCAGCAGTGATTCACTAGCGGGAGACGAGCAGTACTTC.

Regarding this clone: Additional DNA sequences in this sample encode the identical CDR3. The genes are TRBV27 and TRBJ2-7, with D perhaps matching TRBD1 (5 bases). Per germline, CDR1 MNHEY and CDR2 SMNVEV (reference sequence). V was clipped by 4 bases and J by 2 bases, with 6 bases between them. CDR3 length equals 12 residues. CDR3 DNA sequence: TGTGCCAGCAGTTCAGGGCCCTACGAGCAGTACTTC. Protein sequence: CASSSGPYEQYF.

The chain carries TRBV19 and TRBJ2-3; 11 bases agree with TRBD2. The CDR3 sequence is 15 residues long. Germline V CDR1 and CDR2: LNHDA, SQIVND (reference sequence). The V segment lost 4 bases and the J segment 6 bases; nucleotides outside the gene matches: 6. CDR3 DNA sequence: TGTGCCAGTAGTACACTAGCGGGAGCGATTGATACGCAGTATTTT. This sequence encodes CASSTLAGAIDTQYF.

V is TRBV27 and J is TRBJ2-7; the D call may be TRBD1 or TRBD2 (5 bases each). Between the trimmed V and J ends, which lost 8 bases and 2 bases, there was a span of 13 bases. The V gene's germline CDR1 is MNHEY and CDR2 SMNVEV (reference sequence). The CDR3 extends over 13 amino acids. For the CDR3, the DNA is TGTGCCAGCGGCCTCGGGGCTACCTACGAGCAGTACTTC. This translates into CASGLGATYEQYF.

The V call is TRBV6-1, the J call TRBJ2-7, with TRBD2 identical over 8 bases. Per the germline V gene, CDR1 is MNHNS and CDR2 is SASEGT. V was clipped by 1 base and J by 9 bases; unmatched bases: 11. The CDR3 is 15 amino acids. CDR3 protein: CASSEGAGLGPGQYF. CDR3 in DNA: TGTGCCAGCAGTGAAGGGGCGGGACTAGGCCCAGGGCAGTACTTC.

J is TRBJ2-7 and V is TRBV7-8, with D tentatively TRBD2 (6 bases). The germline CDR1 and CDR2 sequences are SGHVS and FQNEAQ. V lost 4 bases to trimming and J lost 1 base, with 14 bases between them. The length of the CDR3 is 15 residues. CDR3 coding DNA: TGTGCCAGCAGCTCTAGAGCGGGCCTGTCCTACGAGCAGTACTTC. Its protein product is CASSSRAGLSYEQYF. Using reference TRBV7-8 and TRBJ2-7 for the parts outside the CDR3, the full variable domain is GAGVSQSPRYKVAKRGQDVALRCDPISGHVSLFWYQQALGQGPEFLTYFQNEAQLDKSGLPSDRFFAERPEGSVSTLKIQRTQQEDSAVYLCASSSRAGLSYEQYFGPGTRLTVT.

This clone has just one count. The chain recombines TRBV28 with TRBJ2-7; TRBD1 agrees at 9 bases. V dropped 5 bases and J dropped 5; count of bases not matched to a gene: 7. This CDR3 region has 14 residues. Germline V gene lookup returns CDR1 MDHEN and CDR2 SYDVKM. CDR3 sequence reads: CASSLGQGPNEQYF. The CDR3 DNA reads TGTGCCAGCAGTCTGGGACAGGGCCCCAACGAGCAGTACTTC. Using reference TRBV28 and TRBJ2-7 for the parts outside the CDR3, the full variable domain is DVKVTQSSRYLVKRTGEKVFLECVQDMDHENMFWYRQDPGLGLRLIYFSYDVKMKEKGDIPEGYSVSREKKERFSLILESASTNQTSMYLCASSLGQGPNEQYFGPGTRLTVT.

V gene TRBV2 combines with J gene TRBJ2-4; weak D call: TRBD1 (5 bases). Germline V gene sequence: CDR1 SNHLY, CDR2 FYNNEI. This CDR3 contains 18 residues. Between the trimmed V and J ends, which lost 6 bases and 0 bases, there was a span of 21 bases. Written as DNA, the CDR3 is TGTGCCAGCAGGGGTATACAGGAGAAGGCTCTAGCCAAAAACATTCAGTACTTC. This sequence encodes CASRGIQEKALAKNIQYF.

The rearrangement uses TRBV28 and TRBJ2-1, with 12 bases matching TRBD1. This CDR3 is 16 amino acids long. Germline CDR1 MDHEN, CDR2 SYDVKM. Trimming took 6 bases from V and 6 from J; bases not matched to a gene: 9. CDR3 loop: CASSTRGDRGRNEQFF. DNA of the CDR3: TGTGCCAGCAGCACTCGGGGGGACAGGGGGCGCAATGAGCAGTTCTTC.

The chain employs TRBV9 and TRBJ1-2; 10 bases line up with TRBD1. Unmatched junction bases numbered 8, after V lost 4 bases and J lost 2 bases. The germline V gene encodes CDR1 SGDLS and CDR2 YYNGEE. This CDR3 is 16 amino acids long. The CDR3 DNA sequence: TGTGCCAGCAGCTCCGACAGGGGGCGAGAAAACTATGGCTACACCTTC. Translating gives CASSSDRGRENYGYTF.

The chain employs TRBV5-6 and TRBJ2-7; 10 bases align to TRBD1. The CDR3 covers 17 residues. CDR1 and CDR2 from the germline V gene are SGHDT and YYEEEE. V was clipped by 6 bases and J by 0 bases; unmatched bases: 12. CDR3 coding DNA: TGTGCCAGCACCGGGACAGGGGATACTCCCGTCTCCTACGAGCAGTACTTC. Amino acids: CASTGTGDTPVSYEQYF. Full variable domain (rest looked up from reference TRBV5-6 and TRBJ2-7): DAGVTQSPTHLIKTRGQQVTLRCSPKSGHDTVSWYQQALGQGPQFIFQYYEEEERQRGNFPDRFSGHQFPNYSSELNVNALLLGDSALYLCASTGTGDTPVSYEQYFGPGTRLTVT.

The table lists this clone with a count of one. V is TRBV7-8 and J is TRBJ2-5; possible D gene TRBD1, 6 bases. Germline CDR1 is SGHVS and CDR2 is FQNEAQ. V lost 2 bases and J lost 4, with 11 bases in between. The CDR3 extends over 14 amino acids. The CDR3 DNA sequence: TGTGCCAGCAGCTTATTATCAGGGGTAGAGACCCAGTACTTC. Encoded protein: CASSLLSGVETQYF.

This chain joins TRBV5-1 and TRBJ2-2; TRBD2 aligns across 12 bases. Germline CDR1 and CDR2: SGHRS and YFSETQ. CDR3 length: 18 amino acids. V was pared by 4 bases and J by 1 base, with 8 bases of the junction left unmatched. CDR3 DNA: TGCGCCAGCAGCCCTGCAGGGACTAGCGGGCTGAACACCGGGGAGCTGTTTTTT. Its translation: CASSPAGTSGLNTGELFF.

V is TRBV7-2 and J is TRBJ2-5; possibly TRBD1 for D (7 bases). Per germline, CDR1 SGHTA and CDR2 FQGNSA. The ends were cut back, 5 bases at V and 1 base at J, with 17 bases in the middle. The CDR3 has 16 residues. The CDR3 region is CASSPKGAGTQETQYF. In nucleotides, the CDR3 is TGTGCCAGCAGCCCTAAGGGGGCGGGGACCCAAGAGACCCAGTACTTC.

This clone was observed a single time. The CDR3 is CASSPGGARSGANVLTF. The DNA for the CDR3 is TGTGCCAGCAGCCCAGGGGGCGCTAGGTCCGGGGCCAACGTCCTGACTTTC. This sequence joins TRBV13 and TRBJ2-6, with 8 bases matching TRBD1. CDR3 length: 17 amino acids. Trimming cost V 5 bases and J 4 bases; bases outside gene matches: 10. The germline gives CDR1 PRHDT, CDR2 FYEKMQ (reference sequence).